This T cell receptor (beta chain) was profiled in a study of T cell repertoires in cytomegalovirus infection. Study-wide context: HLA-C-restricted CMV epitopes, recently identified, and well-studied HLA-B-restricted ones were used by the study.

In regard to this clonotype: The antigen is not known.

V lost 1 base, J lost 5 bases, and 6 bases lay in between. The V gene's germline CDR1 is KGHDR and CDR2 SFDVKD. The CDR3 length is 13 residues. Study-level points and caveats: Pooled public TCR beta family frequency picked out CMV carriers with the relevant HLA. HLA-C-restricted CMV clonotypes gave the most frequent clonotype in two of eight donors.

MiXCR was run by TCRdb on the reads, yielding one entry per CDR3 protein. Counted here are over 120,000 distinct CDR3 sequences, more than 25% occurring once; the ten biggest clones make up around 50%. Sequenced material: CD8+ T cells from cultured PBMCs, taken from culture after CMV antigen stimulation. This receptor was identified in a human donor in good health (CMV status not recorded). Some clones in this sample may be carry-over from other donors' samples. The chain uses TRBV24-1 and TRBJ2-3; the D is unclear. CDR3 amino acids: CATSDFRRDTQYF. CDR3 bases: TGTGCCACCAGTGATTTCCGGCGAGATACGCAGTATTTT.